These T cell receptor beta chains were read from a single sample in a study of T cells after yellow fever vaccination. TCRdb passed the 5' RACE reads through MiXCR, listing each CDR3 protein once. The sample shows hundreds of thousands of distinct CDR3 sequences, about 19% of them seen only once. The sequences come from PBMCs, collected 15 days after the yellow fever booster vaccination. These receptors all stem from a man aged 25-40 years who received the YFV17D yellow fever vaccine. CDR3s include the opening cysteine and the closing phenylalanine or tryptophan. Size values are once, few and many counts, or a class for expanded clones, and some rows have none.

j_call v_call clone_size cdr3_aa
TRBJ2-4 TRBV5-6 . CASSPTAGLAGIQYF
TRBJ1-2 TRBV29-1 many CSVEVGSGWTSYTF
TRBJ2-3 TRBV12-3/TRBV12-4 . CASRRSREGSDTQYF
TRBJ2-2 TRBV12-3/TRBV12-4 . CASSPTGRGELFF
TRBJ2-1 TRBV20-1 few CSASLRRSSYNEQFF
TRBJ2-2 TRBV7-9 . CASSLAPTNTGELFF
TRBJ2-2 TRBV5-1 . CASSLSPSGSGELYF
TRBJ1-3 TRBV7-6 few CASSLMEGPGNTIYF
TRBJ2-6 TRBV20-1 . CSARDSGRRGSGANVLTF
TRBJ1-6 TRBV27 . CASSSSGIINSPLHF
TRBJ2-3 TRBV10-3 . CATARPGLDTDTQYF
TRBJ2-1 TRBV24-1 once CATSDPLREGFNEQFF
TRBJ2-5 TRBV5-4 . CASSFVGRETQYF
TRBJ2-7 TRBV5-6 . CASSRGTGKESYEQYF
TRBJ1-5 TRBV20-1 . CSARDRLAQPQHF
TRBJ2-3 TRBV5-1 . CASSRPGGRRGTDTQYF
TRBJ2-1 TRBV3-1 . CASSQHSFNEQFF